This TCR beta chain was profiled in a study of CD8+ T cells in alopecia areata. To note about this clone: The gene names given are mouse names. The read halts 4 residues ahead of the CDR3 end, with the missing end drawn from the germline J gene.

J was trimmed by 0 bases and V by 3 bases; bases with no gene match: 3. CDR1 NSQYPW and CDR2 LRSPGD come from the germline V gene (reference sequence). The CDR3 has 16 amino acids. It was cDNA, reverse transcribed from extracted RNA, that served as the sequencing template. Sequenced by immunoSEQ multiplex PCR; TCRdb stores in-frame clones only, minus some. The data show about 300,000 clones, none appearing only once, with 1.2% held by the ten largest. Markers including CD4, CD8alpha, NKG2D and NKG2ACE guided sorting of pooled cutaneous lymph node cells. V and J are TRBV1 and TRBJ2-1; 9 bases fit TRBD1. The source is a C3H/HeJ mouse with alopecia areata. This strain's MHC haplotype is H2-k. Sample: CD4+ T cells sorted from a lymph node. Partial CDR3 DNA: TGCACCTGCAGTGCTGGACAGGGGTATAACTATGCT. Translated, it gives CTCSAGQGYNYA. The entire CDR3 sequence reads CTCSAGQGYNYAEQFF.